This T cell receptor (beta chain) was found in a study of blood T cell repertoires in COVID-19. At the level of the study: COVID-19 samples from acute and convalescent phases originated in the United States, Italy and Spain. T cells, B-cell-depleted T cells, or PBMCs supplied cDNA or gDNA.

CDR1 is LNHDA and CDR2 is SQIVND in the germline V gene (reference sequence). V lost 8 bases and J lost 2; bases outside the gene matches: 14. This CDR3 region has 16 residues. Method: immunoSEQ multiplex PCR; TCRdb's copy keeps in-frame clones and lacks some. The sample lists about 190,000 clones; roughly 90% were seen once. Sequenced input: peripheral blood. This chain joins TRBV19 and TRBJ1-2, with 7 bases aligning to TRBD1. This TCR was recovered from a man aged 35 to 55 with acute or convalescent COVID-19. The CDR3 DNA follows: TGTGCCAGTTCCAATTGGGGGATGGGACAGAACTATGGCTACACCTTC. Translation gives CASSNWGMGQNYGYTF.